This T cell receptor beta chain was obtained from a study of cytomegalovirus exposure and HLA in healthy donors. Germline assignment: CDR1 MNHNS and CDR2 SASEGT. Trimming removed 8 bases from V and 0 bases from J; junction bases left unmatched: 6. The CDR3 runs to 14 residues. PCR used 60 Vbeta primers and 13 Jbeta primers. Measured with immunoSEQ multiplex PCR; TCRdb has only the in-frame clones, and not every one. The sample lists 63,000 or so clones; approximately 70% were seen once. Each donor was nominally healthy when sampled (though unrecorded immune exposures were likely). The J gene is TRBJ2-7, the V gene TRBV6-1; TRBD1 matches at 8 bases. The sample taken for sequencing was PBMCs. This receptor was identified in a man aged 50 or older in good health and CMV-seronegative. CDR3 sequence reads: CASYGTGLSYEQYF. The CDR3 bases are TGTGCCAGCTACGGGACAGGCCTCTCCTACGAGCAGTACTTC.